This TCR beta chain was recovered during a study of T cell repertoires in cytomegalovirus infection. Germline V gene sequence: CDR1 SEHNR, CDR2 FQNEAQ (reference sequence). The CDR3 contains 17 residues. Trimming at V came to 5 bases and at J to 4 bases, leaving 14 bases not matched to a gene. As to this clonotype: Its antigen remains unidentified.

TCRdb independently ran MiXCR on the reads; one entry per CDR3 protein. The top ten hold approximately 19% of the sample, which has 250,000 to 300,000 distinct CDR3 sequences, around 20% seen once. This TCR derives from a human donor in good health (CMV status not recorded). Some clones in this sample may be carry-over from other donors' samples. The chain recombines TRBV7-9 with TRBJ2-5, with 9 bases that match TRBD1. The source was cultured PBMCs, collected from culture after CMV antigen stimulation. CDR3 bases: TGTGCCAGCAGCATTCCCCGGGACAGGGAACCTTTAGAGACCCAGTACTTC. Protein: CASSIPRDREPLETQYF.